The T cell receptor (beta chain) under discussion was sequenced for a study of T cell clonality in common variable immunodeficiency. Study-wide results and caveats: Compared with healthy controls, CVID subjects showed increased TCRbeta clonality, mostly in about a third.

The data were produced by immunoSEQ multiplex PCR, yet TCRdb's version contains in-frame clones alone and is incomplete. The table records under 40,000 clones without singletons, the ten largest covering over 0.95%. V shed 4 bases, J shed 2 bases, and the junction held 4 bases outside the gene matches. This CDR3 contains 15 residues. Germline CDR1 SGHTA, CDR2 FQGNSA. This clone was observed many times. Its target is unknown. From the germline J gene comes the end of the CDR3, since the read stops 3 residues before it. The clonotype comes from a person aged 18 to 75 in good health. Material: peripheral blood mononuclear cells. The rearrangement uses TRBV7-2 and TRBJ2-1; 8 bases line up with TRBD2. The CDR3 here is CASSWREAAYNEQFF. Partial CDR3 DNA: TGTGCCAGCAGCTGGCGGGAGGCCGCCTACAATGAG.